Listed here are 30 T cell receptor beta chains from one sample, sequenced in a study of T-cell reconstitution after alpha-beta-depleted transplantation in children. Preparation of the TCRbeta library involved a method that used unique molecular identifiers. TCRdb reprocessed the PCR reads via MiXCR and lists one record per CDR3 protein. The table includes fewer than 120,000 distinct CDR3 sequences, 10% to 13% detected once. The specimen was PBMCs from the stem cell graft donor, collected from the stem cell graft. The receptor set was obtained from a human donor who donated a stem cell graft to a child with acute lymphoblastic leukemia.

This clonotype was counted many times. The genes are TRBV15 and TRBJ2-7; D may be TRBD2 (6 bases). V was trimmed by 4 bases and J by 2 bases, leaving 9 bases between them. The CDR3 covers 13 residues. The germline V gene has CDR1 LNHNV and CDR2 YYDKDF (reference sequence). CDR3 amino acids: CATSKSSAYEQYF. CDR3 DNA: TGTGCCACCAGCAAATCTAGCGCCTACGAGCAGTACTTC.

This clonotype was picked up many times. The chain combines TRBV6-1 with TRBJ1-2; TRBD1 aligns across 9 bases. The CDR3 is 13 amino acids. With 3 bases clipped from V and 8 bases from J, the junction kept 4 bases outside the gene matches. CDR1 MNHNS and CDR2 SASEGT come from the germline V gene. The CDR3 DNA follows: TGTGCCAGCAGTGAGCGGGACAGGGTGGGCTACACCTTC. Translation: CASSERDRVGYTF.

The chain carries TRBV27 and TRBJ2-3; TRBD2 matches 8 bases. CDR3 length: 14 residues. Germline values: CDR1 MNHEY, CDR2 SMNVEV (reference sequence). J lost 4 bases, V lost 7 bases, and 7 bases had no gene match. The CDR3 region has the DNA TGTGCCAGCAACATAGCGGGGCGGGCAGATACGCAGTATTTT. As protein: CASNIAGRADTQYF.

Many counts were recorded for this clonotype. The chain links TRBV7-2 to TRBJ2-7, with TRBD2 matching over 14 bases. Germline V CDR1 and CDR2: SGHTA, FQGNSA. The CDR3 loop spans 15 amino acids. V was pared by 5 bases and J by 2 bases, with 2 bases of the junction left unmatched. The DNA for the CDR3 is TGTGCCAGCAGCGGGGGACTAGCGGGGGCCTACGAGCAGTACTTC. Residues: CASSGGLAGAYEQYF.

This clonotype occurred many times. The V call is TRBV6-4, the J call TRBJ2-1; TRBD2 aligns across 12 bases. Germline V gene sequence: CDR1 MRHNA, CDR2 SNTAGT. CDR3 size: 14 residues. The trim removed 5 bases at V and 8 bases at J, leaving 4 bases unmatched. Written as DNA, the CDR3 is TGTGCCAGCAGTAGGACTAGCGGGGCTTATGAGCAGTTCTTC. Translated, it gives CASSRTSGAYEQFF.

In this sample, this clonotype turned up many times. CDR3: CASSFSQAYEQYF. The CDR3 nucleotides are TGTGCCAGCAGTTTTTCCCAGGCCTACGAGCAGTACTTC. This chain links TRBV27 with TRBJ2-7, with D uncertain. The CDR3 extends over 13 amino acids. V was shortened by 3 bases and J by 2 bases, with 8 bases between the two germline ends. The germline CDR1 and CDR2 sequences are MNHEY and SMNVEV (reference sequence).

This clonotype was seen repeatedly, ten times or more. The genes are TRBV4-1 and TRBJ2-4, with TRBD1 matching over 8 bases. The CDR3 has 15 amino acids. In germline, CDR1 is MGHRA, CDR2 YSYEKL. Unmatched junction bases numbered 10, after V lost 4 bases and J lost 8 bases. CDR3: CASSLTRGRVDIQYF. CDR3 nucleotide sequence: TGCGCCAGCAGCCTCACCAGGGGGCGGGTTGACATTCAGTACTTC.

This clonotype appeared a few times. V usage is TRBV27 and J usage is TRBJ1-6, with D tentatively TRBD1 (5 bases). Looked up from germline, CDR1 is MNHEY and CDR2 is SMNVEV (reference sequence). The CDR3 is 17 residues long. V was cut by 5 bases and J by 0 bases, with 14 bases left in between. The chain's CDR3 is CASSALREHSYNSPLHF. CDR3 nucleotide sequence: TGTGCCAGCAGTGCCCTCAGGGAACACTCCTATAATTCACCCCTCCACTTT.

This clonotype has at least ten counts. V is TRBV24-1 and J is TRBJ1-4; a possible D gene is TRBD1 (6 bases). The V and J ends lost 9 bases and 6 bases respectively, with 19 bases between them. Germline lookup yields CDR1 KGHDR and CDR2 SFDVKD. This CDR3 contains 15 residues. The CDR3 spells CATQGLGGADEKLFF. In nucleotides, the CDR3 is TGTGCCACCCAGGGGCTTGGAGGAGCTGATGAAAAACTGTTTTTT.

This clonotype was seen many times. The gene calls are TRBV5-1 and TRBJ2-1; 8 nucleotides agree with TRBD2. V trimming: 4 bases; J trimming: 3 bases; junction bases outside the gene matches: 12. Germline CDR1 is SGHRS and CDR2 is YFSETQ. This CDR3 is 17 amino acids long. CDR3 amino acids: CASSLGLAVSRYNEQFF. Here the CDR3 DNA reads TGCGCCAGCAGCCTCGGACTAGCCGTATCCCGCTACAATGAGCAGTTCTTC. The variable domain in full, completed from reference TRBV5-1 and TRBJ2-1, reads KAGVTQTPRYLIKTRGQQVTLSCSPISGHRSVSWYQQTPGQGLQFLFEYFSETQRNKGNFPGRFSGRQFSNSRSEMNVSTLELGDSALYLCASSLGLAVSRYNEQFFGPGTRLTVL.

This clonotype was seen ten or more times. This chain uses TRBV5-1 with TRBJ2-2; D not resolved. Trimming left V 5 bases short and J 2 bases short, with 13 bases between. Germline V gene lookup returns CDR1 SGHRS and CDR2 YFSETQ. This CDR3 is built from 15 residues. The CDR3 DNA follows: TGCGCCAGCAGGGGTGTATACAGCAACACCGGGGAGCTGTTTTTT. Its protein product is CASRGVYSNTGELFF.

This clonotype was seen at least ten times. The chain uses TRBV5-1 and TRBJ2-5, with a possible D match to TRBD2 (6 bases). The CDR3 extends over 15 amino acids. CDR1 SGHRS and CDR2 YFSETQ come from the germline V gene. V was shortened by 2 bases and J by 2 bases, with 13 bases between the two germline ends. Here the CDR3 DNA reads TGCGCCAGCAGCTTAAGTCCGGGGACTCAAGAGACCCAGTACTTC. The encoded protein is CASSLSPGTQETQYF.

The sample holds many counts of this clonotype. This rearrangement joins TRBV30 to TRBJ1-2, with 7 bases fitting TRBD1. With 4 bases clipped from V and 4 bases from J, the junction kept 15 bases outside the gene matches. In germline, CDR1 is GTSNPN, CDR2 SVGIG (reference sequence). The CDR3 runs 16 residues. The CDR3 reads CAWTSLIPGTVYGYTF. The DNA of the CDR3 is TGTGCCTGGACCTCCCTGATTCCTGGGACAGTCTATGGCTACACCTTC.

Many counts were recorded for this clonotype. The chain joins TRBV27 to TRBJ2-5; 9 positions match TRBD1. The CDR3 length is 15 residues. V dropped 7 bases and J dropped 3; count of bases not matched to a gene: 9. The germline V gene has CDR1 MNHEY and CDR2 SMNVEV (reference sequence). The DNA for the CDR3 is TGTGCCAGCACCACCGGGACAGGGCCCGAAGAGACCCAGTACTTC. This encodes CASTTGTGPEETQYF.

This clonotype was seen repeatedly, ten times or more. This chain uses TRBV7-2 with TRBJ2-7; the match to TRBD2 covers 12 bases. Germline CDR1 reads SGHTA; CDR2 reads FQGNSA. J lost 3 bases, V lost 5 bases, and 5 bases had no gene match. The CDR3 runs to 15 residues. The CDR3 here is CASSETSGGFYEQYF. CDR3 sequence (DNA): TGTGCCAGCAGCGAGACTAGCGGGGGTTTCTACGAGCAGTACTTC.

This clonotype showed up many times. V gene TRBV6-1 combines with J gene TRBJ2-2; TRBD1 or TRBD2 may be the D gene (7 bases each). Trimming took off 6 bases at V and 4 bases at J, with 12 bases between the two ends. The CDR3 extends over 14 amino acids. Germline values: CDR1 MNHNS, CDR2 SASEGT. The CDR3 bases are TGTGCCAGCAGATCCAGGGGGGGCACCGGGGAGCTGTTTTTT. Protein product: CASRSRGGTGELFF.

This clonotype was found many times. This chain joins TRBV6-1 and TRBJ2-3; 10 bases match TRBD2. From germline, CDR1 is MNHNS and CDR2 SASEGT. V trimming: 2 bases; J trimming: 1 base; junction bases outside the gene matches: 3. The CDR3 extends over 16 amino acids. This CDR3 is CASSEPSGRGTDTQYF. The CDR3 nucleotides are TGTGCCAGCAGTGAACCTAGCGGGAGAGGCACAGATACGCAGTATTTT.

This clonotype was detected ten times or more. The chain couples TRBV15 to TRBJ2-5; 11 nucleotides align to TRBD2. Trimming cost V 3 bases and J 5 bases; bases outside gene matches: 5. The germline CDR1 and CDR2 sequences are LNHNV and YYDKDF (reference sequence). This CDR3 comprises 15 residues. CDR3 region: CATSSRLAGRETQYF. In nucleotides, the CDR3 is TGTGCCACCAGCAGCCGACTAGCGGGGAGGGAGACCCAGTACTTC.

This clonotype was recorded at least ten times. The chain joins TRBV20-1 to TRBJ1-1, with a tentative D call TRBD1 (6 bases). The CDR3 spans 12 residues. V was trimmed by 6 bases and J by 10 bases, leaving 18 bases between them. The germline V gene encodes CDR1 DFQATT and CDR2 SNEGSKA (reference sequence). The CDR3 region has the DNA TGCAGTGCCCGGGTGATGGGGGCTCGAGCTTTCTTT. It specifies CSARVMGARAFF.

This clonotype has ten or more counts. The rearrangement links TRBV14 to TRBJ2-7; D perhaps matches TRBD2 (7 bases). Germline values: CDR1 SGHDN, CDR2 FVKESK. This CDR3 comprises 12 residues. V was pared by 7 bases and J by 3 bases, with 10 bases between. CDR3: CASKGGGYEQYF. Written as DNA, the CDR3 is TGTGCCAGCAAGGGAGGGGGCTACGAGCAGTACTTC.

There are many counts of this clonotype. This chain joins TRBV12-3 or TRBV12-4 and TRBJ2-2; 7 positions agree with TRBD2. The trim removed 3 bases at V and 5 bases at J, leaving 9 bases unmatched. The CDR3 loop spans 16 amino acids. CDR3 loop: CASSFFSAGRTGELFF. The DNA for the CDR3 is TGTGCCAGCAGTTTCTTCTCAGCGGGGAGAACCGGGGAGCTGTTTTTT.

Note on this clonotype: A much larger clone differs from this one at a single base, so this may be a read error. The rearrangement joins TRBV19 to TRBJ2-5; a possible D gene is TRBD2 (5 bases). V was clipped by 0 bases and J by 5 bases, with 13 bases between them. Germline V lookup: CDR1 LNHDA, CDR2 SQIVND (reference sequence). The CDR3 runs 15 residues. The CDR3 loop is CASSIDSRGHETQYF. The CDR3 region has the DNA TGTGCCAGTAGTATAGACTCCCGCGGGCACGAGACCCAGTACTTC.

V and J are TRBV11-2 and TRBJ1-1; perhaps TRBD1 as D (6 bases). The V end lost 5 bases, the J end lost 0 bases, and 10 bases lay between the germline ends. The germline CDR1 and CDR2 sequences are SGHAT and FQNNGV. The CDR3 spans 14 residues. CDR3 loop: CASSGTGMNTEAFF. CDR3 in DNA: TGTGCCAGCAGCGGAACAGGGATGAACACTGAAGCTTTCTTT.

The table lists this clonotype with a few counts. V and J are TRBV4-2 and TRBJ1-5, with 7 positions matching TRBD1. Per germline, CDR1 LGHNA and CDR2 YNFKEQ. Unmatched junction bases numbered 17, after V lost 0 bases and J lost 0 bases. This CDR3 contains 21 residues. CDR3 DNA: TGTGCCAGCAGCCAAGATAGGGGGCGGGGGGCACTTACTCATAGCAATCAGCCCCAGCATTTT. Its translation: CASSQDRGRGALTHSNQPQHF.

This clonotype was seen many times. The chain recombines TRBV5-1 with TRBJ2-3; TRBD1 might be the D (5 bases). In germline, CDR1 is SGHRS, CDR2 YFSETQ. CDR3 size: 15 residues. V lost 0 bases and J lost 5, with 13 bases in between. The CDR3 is CASSLAQGMVDTQYF. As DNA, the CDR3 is TGCGCCAGCAGCTTGGCGCAGGGTATGGTAGATACGCAGTATTTT. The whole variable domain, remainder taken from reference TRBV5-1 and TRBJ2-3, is KAGVTQTPRYLIKTRGQQVTLSCSPISGHRSVSWYQQTPGQGLQFLFEYFSETQRNKGNFPGRFSGRQFSNSRSEMNVSTLELGDSALYLCASSLAQGMVDTQYFGPGTRLTVL.

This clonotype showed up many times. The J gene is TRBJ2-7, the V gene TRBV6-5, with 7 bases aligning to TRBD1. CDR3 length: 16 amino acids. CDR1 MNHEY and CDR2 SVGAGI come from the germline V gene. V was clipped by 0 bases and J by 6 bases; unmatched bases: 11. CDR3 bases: TGTGCCAGCAGTTACTCGGGGACAGTTCCCTTTAGCGAGCAGTACTTC. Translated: CASSYSGTVPFSEQYF.

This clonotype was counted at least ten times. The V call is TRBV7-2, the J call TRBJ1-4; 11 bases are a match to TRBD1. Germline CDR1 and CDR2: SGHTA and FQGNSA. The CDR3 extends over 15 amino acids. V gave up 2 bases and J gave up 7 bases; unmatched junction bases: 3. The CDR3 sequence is CASSLLGQGGEKLFF. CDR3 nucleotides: TGTGCCAGCAGCTTACTGGGACAGGGGGGTGAAAAACTGTTTTTT.

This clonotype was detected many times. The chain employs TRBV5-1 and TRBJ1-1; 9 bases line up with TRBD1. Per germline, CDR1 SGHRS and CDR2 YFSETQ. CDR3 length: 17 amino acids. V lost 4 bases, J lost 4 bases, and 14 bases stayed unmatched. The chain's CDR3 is CASSLVPGQGRGTEAFF. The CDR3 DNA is TGCGCCAGCAGCCTCGTCCCGGGACAGGGCCGAGGCACTGAAGCTTTCTTT.

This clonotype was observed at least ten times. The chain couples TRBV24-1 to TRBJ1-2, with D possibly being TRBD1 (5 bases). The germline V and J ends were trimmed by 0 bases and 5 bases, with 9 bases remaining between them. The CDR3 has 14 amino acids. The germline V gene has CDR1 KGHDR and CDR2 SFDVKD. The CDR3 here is CATSDLNRQYGYTF. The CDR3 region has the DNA TGTGCCACCAGTGATTTGAACAGGCAATATGGCTACACCTTC.

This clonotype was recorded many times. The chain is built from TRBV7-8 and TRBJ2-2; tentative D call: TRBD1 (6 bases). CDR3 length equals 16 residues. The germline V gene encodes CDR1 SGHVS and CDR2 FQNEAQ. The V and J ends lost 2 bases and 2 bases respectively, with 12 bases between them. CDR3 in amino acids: CASSLFSGTNTGELFF. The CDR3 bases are TGTGCCAGCAGCTTATTCTCAGGGACAAACACCGGGGAGCTGTTTTTT. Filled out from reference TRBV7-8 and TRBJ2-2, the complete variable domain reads GAGVSQSPRYKVAKRGQDVALRCDPISGHVSLFWYQQALGQGPEFLTYFQNEAQLDKSGLPSDRFFAERPEGSVSTLKIQRTQQEDSAVYLCASSLFSGTNTGELFFGEGSRLTVL.